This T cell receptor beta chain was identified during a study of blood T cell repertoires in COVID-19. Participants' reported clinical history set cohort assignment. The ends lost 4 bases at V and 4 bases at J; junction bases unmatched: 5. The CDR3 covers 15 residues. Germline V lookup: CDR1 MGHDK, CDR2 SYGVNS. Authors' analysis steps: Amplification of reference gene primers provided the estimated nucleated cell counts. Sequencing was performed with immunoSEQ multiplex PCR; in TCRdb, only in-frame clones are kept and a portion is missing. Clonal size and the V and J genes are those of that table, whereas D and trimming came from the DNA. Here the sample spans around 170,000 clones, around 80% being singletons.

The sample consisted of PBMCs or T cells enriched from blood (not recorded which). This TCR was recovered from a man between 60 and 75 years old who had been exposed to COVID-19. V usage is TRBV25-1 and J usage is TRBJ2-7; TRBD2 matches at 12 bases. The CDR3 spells CASSAGLAGPYEQYF. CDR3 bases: TGTGCCAGCAGTGCCGGACTAGCGGGACCGTACGAGCAGTACTTC.